A selection of T cell receptor beta chains follows, all from one sample in a study of cytomegalovirus exposure and HLA in healthy donors. Some clones are missing from TCRdb's copy, which holds only in-frame ones; the method was immunoSEQ multiplex PCR. The table includes some 130,000 clones, 80% to 90% detected once. The sample consisted of PBMCs. The source is a woman aged 40 to 55 in good health and CMV-seropositive. The conserved cysteine and the conserved F or W are not part of the CDR3 here.

TRBV5-4	13	TRBJ2-1	ASSVGGRAYNEQF
TRBV9	11	TRBJ2-7	ASTGGGAGEQY
TRBV6-5	11	TRBJ1-5	ASRPGQDQPQH
TRBV28	14	TRBJ2-1	ASSPTTSGSGNEQF
TRBV4-1	14	TRBJ1-1	ASSQGKPGRGTEAF
TRBV19	10	TRBJ2-5	APRRGQETQY
TRBV27	11	TRBJ2-1	ASSLVSGYEQF
TRBV7-2	11	TRBJ2-1	ASSPDRDNEQF
TRBV7-6	11	TRBJ1-4	ASSFPGDEKLF
TRBV4-2	12	TRBJ2-2	ASSQLTGTGELF
TRBV9	13	TRBJ2-7	ASSPRVAGDPEQY
TRBV30	13	TRBJ1-6	AWTLSGGGNSPLH
TRBV7-9	15	TRBJ2-3	ASITTGFSAQSDTQY
TRBV9	16	TRBJ2-6	ASSGRGSGGAGANVLT
TRBV19	13	TRBJ1-6	ASRAGTGGNSPLH
TRBV29-1	11	TRBJ1-1	SVQKTYGTEAF
TRBV7-2	17	TRBJ2-7	ASSLGSPGIAGGSYEQY
TRBV10-3	12	TRBJ1-2	AISEGEGTYGYT
TRBV6-5	11	TRBJ2-7	ASRQTGNYEQY
TRBV9	14	TRBJ2-2	ASSSNRVTGTGELF
TRBV28	13	TRBJ2-2	ASSPGTASSGELF
TRBV4-1	13	TRBJ1-4	ASSPTGTGREKLF
TRBV19	13	TRBJ2-7	ASSHSHAETYEQY
TRBV28	11	TRBJ1-1	ASRKRGHGEAF